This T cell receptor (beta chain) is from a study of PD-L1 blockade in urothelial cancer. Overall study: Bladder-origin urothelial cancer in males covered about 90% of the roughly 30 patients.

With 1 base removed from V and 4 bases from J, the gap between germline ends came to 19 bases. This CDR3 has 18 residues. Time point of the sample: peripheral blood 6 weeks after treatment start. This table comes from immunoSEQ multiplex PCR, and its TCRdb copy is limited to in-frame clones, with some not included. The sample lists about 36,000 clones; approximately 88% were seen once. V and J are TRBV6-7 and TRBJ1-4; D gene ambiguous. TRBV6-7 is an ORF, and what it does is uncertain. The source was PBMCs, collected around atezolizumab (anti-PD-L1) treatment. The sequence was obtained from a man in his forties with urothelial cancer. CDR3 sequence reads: CASSYCMGGRQRNEKLFF. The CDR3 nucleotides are TGTGCCAGCAGTTACTGTATGGGTGGTCGGCAGCGTAATGAAAAACTGTTTTTT.